Listed here is a single T cell receptor (beta chain). Its cognate antigen is unknown. PCR was performed using 60 Vbeta and 13 Jbeta primers. TCRdb's copy holds only in-frame clones and misses some; the assay was immunoSEQ multiplex PCR. The repertoire holds 120,000 or so clones, with around 81% as singletons. These data belong to a study of cytomegalovirus exposure and HLA in healthy donors. On the study more broadly: Roughly 80 million unique TCRs from HLA-typed donors were held in an early data release. Overall study results and limits: Cytomegalovirus association was listed for around 170 TCR beta chains. Some V segments, including TRBV6-2 and TRBV6-3, were excluded as indistinguishable.

The donors, nominally healthy at sampling, likely had unrecorded immune exposures. The length of the CDR3 is 15 residues. V dropped 4 bases and J dropped 4; count of bases not matched to a gene: 6. From germline, CDR1 is MGHRA and CDR2 YSYEKL. This receptor was obtained from a female donor in good health and CMV-seronegative. The rearrangement uses TRBV4-1 and TRBJ2-1; 8 nucleotides align to TRBD2. Source material: PBMCs. In DNA form, the CDR3 reads TGCGCCAGCAGCCTACAACTAGCGGAGTACAATGAGCAGTTCTTC. This codes for CASSLQLAEYNEQFF.